This record covers a single T cell receptor (beta chain). Method: immunoSEQ multiplex PCR; TCRdb's copy keeps in-frame clones and lacks some. The data show more than 150,000 clones, around 90% seen once. J was trimmed by 12 bases and V by 3 bases; bases with no gene match: 7. This CDR3 region has 13 residues. Germline lookup yields CDR1 SGDLS and CDR2 YYNGEE. This entry belongs to a study of blood T cell repertoires in COVID-19. Study-wide context: Donors in the United States, Italy and Spain gave samples during acute or convalescent COVID-19.

This clonotype originated in a man between 40 and 49 years old with active or convalescent COVID-19. The gene calls are TRBV9 and TRBJ2-3, with 10 bases fitting TRBD2. Specimen: peripheral blood. This CDR3 is CASSDLAGVSQYF. The CDR3 nucleotides read TGTGCCAGCAGCGACCTAGCGGGGGTGTCTCAGTATTTT.